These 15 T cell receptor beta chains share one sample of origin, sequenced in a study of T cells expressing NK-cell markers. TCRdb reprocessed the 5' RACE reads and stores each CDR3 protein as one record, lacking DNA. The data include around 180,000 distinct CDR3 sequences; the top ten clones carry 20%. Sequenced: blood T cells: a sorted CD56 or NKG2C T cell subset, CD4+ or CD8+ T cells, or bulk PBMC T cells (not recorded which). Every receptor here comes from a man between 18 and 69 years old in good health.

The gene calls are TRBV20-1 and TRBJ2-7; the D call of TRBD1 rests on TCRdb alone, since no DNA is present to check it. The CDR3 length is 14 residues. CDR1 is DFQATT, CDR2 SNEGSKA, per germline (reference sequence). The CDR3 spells CSALSRTGTYEQYF.

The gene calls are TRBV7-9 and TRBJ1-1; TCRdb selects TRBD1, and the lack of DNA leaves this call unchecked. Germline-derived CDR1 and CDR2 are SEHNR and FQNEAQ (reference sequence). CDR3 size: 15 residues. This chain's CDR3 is CASSFGQVQSGEAFF.

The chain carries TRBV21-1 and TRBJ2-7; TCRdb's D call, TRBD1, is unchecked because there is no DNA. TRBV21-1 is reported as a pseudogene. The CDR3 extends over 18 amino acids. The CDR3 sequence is CASRKEKSGQGIIYEQYF.

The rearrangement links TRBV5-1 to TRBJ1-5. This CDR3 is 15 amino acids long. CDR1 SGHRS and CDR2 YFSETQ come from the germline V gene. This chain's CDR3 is CASSMDSNSNQPQHF.

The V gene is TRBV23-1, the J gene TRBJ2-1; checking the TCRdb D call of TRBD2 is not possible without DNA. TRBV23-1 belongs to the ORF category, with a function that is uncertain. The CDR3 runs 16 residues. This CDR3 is CASSHTGGAPYNEQFF.

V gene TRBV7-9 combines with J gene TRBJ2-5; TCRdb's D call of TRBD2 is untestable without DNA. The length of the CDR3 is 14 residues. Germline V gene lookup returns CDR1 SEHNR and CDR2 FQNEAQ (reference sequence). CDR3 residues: CASSQRVGGETQYF.

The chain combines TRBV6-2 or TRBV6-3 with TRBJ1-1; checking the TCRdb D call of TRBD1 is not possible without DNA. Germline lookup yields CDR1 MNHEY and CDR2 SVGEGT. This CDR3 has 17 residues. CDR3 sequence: CASSRPRTGEGSTEAFF.

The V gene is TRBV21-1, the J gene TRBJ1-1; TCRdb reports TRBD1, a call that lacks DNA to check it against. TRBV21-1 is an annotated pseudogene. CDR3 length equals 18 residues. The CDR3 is CASSPHRDRGDMNTEAFF.

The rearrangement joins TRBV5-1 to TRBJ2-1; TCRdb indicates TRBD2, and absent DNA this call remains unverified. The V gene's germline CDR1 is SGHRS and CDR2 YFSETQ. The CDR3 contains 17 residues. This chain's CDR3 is CASSFLAGGLTYNEQFF.

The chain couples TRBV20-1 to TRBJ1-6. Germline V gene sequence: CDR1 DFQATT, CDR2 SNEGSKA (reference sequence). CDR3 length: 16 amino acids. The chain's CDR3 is CSARVIGGSYNSPLHF.

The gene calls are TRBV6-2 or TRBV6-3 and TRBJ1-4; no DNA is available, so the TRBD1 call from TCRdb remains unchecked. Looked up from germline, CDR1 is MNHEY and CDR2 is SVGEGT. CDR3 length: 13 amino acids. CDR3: CASSPGEWGKLFF.

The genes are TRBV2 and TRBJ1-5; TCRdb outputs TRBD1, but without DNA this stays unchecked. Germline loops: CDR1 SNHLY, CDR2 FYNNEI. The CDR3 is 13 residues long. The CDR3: CASSDRGNQPQHF.

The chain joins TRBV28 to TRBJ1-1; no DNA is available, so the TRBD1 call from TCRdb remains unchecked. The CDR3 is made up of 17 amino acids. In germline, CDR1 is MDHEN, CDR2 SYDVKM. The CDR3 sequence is CASSAPRTGKMNTEAFF.

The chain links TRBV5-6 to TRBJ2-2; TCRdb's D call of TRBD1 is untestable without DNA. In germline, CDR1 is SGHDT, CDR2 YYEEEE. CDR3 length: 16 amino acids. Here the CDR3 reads CASSTHRGRKTGELFF.

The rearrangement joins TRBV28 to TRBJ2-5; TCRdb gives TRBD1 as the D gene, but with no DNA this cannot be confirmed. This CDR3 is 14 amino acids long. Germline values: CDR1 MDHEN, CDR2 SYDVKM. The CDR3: CASSFSNRGETQYF.